Below are 13 T cell receptor beta chains sequenced from a single sample in a study of cytomegalovirus exposure and HLA in healthy donors. PCR used 60 Vbeta primers and 13 Jbeta primers. Using immunoSEQ multiplex PCR, the repertoire was profiled, and TCRdb retains in-frame clones only, with some absent. Altogether 100,000 or so clones are present, over 70% being singletons, with the ten largest covering less than 5%. The specimen was PBMCs. The source is a woman in her thirties or forties in good health and CMV-seronegative.

This clone has a single count. The chain couples TRBV23-1 to TRBJ1-5; the D is unclear. TRBV23-1 is annotated as an ORF whose role is uncertain. V was trimmed by 0 bases and J by 0 bases, leaving 12 bases between them. The CDR3 extends over 17 amino acids. Here the CDR3 DNA reads TGCGCCAGCAGTCAATCTCGGGAGAAATCTAGCAATCAGCCCCAGCATTTT. Its protein is CASSQSREKSSNQPQHF.

The V call is TRBV19, the J call TRBJ1-1; 7 bases align to TRBD1. J was trimmed by 5 bases and V by 3 bases; bases with no gene match: 15. CDR1 and CDR2 (germline): LNHDA, SQIVND (reference sequence). The CDR3 runs to 17 residues. The CDR3 bases are TGTGCCAGTAGTATCCCGAACAGGGGCCCTCGGGGGACTGAAGCTTTCTTT. Translation gives CASSIPNRGPRGTEAFF.

V and J are TRBV7-6 and TRBJ2-3; 11 bases map to TRBD2. The CDR3 spans 16 residues. The germline V gene encodes CDR1 SGHVS and CDR2 FNYEAQ. V lost 4 bases, J lost 4 bases, and 7 bases stayed unmatched. The CDR3: CASSWNSGGGPDTQYF. CDR3 bases: TGTGCCAGCAGCTGGAATAGCGGGGGGGGTCCAGATACGCAGTATTTT.

This clone was found a few times. This chain joins TRBV5-6 and TRBJ1-1, with a possible D match to TRBD1 (6 bases). CDR1 SGHDT and CDR2 YYEEEE come from the germline V gene. The length of the CDR3 is 14 residues. V lost 4 bases and J lost 2, with 12 bases in between. The CDR3 DNA reads as TGTGCCAGCAGCAACGACAGGATCAACACTGAAGCTTTCTTT. Translated, it gives CASSNDRINTEAFF.

The V and J genes are TRBV27 and TRBJ2-6; 8 bases fit TRBD1. From germline, CDR1 is MNHEY and CDR2 SMNVEV (reference sequence). V was pared by 8 bases and J by 2 bases, with 8 bases of the junction left unmatched. The CDR3 is made up of 16 amino acids. The CDR3 here is CASQGATGPGANVLTF. CDR3 coding DNA: TGTGCCAGCCAGGGGGCTACTGGCCCTGGGGCCAACGTCCTGACTTTC.

This rearrangement joins TRBV7-9 to TRBJ1-1; possibly TRBD1 for D (5 bases). The CDR3 has 14 residues. Germline assignment: CDR1 SEHNR and CDR2 FQNEAQ (reference sequence). The V gene lost 6 bases and the J gene lost 3 bases, with 14 bases spanning the gap. The chain's CDR3 is CASSIQGGDTEAFF. Written as DNA, the CDR3 is TGTGCCAGCAGTATCCAGGGAGGCGACACTGAAGCTTTCTTT.

The chain is built from TRBV5-1 and TRBJ1-2; D is possibly TRBD1 (6 bases). Germline loops: CDR1 SGHRS, CDR2 YFSETQ. This CDR3 region has 14 residues. V lost 3 bases, J lost 2 bases, and 11 bases lay in between. The CDR3 DNA is TGCGCCAGCAGCTCTTCAGGGGCCAACTATGGCTACACCTTC. Translated, it gives CASSSSGANYGYTF.

The J gene is TRBJ1-5, the V gene TRBV19; D uncertain. The ends were cut back, 9 bases at V and 1 base at J, with 10 bases in the middle. Germline-derived CDR1 and CDR2 are LNHDA and SQIVND (reference sequence). CDR3 length equals 13 residues. The CDR3 loop reads CASRLLSNQPQHF. DNA of the CDR3: TGTGCCAGCAGACTCCTAAGCAATCAGCCCCAGCATTTT.

The sample holds a few counts of this clone. The chain employs TRBV10-3 and TRBJ2-1; TRBD2 agrees at 11 bases. The CDR3 spans 16 residues. Trimming removed 1 base from V and 7 bases from J; junction bases left unmatched: 6. Germline values: CDR1 ENHRY, CDR2 SYGVKD. CDR3 nucleotides: TGTGCCATCAGTGAGTTAGCGGGGGGGCCGGGTAATGAGCAGTTCTTC. Residues: CAISELAGGPGNEQFF.

J is TRBJ2-3 and V is TRBV7-8, with TRBD2 matching 13 bases. Germline CDR1 is SGHVS and CDR2 is FQNEAQ. The trim removed 0 bases at V and 6 bases at J, leaving 9 bases unmatched. CDR3 length: 18 residues. The CDR3 loop reads CASSLAVGLAGPSDTQYF. Written as DNA, the CDR3 is TGTGCCAGCAGCTTAGCAGTGGGACTAGCGGGGCCCTCGGATACGCAGTATTTT.

This chain joins TRBV6-1 and TRBJ2-5; TRBD2 aligns across 8 bases. V lost 8 bases to trimming and J lost 4 bases; unmatched junction nucleotides: 6. CDR1 is MNHNS, CDR2 SASEGT, per germline. The CDR3 has 13 residues. CDR3 residues: CASSTSGGETQYF. CDR3 bases: TGTGCCAGCTCCACTAGCGGAGGAGAGACCCAGTACTTC.

In DNA, the CDR3 is TGTGCCAGCAGCTCGGGGGGGGTCTTTTTCACTGAAGCTTTCTTT. It specifies CASSSGGVFFTEAFF. This chain uses TRBV6-5 with TRBJ1-1; D is perhaps TRBD1 (5 bases). CDR3 length: 15 residues. Per the germline V gene, CDR1 is MNHEY and CDR2 is SVGAGI. V lost 6 bases to trimming and J lost 4 bases, with 18 bases between them.

V is TRBV2 and J is TRBJ2-7; D unresolved. V was cut by 6 bases and J by 6 bases, with 12 bases left in between. Germline CDR1 reads SNHLY; CDR2 reads FYNNEI. The CDR3 is made up of 12 amino acids. CDR3 bases: TGTGCCAGCAGCCCCGAGTATCGCGAGCAGTACTTC. Amino acids: CASSPEYREQYF.